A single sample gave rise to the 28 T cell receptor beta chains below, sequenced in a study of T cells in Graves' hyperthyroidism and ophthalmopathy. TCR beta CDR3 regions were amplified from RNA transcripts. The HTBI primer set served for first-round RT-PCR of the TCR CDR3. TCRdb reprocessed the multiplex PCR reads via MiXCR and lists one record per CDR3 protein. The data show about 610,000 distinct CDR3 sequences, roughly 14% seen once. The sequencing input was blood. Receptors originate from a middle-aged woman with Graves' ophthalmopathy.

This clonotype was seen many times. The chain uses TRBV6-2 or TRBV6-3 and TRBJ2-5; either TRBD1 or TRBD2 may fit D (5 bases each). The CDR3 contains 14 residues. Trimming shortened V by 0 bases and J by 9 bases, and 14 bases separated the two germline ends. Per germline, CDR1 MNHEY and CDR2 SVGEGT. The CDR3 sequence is CASSYSGLAGSQYF. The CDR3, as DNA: TGTGCCAGCAGTTACTCGGGTCTAGCAGGGTCCCAGTACTTC.

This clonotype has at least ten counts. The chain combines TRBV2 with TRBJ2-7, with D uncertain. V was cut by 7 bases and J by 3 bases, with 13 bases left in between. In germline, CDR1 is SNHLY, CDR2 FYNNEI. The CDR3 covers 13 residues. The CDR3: CASTETPYYEQYF. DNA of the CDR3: TGTGCCAGCACCGAAACCCCGTACTACGAGCAGTACTTC.

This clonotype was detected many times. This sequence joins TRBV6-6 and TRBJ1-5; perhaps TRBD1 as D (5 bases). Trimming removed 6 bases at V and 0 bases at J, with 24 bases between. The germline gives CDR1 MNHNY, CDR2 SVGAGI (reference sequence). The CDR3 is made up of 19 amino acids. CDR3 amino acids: CASRAFWQGNLYSNQPQHF. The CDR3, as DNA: TGTGCCAGCAGGGCCTTTTGGCAGGGAAACTTATATAGCAATCAGCCCCAGCATTTT.

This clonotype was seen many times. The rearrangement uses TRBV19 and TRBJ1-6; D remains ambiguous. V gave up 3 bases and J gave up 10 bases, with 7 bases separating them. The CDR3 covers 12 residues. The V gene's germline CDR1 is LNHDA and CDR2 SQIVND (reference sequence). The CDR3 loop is CASSMLDSPLHF. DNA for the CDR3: TGTGCCAGTAGTATGCTGGACTCACCCCTCCACTTT.

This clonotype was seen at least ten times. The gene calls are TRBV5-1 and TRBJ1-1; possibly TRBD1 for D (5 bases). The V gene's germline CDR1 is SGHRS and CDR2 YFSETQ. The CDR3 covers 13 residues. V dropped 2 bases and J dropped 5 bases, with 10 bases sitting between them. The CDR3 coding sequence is TGCGCCAGCAGCTTTGGCTGGGGGACTGAAGCTTTCTTT. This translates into CASSFGWGTEAFF. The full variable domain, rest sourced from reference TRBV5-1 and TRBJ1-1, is KAGVTQTPRYLIKTRGQQVTLSCSPISGHRSVSWYQQTPGQGLQFLFEYFSETQRNKGNFPGRFSGRQFSNSRSEMNVSTLELGDSALYLCASSFGWGTEAFFGQGTRLTVV.

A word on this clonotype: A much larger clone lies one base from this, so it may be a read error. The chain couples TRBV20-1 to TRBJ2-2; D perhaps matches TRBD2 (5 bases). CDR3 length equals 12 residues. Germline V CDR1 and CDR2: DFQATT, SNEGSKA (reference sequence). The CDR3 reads CSASLNTGKLFF. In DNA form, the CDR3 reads TGCAGTGCTAGTCTCAACACCGGGAAGCTGTTTTTT.

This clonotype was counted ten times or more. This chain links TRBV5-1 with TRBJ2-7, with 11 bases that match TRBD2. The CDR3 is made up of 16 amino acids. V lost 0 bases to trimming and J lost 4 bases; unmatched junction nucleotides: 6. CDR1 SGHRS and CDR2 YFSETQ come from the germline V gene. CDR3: CASSLGVTSGKYEQYF. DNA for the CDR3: TGCGCCAGCAGCTTGGGGGTGACTAGCGGGAAATACGAGCAGTACTTC.

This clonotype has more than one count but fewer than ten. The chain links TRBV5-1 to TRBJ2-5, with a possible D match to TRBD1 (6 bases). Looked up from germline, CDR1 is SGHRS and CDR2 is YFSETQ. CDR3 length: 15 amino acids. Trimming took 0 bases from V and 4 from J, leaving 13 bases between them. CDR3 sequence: CASSLVGTTSETQYF. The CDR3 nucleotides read TGCGCCAGCAGCTTGGTCGGGACAACATCAGAGACCCAGTACTTC.

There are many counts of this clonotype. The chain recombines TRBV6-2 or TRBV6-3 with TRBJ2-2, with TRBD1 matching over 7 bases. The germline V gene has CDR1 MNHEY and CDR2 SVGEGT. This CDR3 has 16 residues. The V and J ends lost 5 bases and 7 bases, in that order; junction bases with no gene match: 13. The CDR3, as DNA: TGTGCCAGCAGTCCGCCCCACAGGGGTCTAGGCGGGGAGCTGTTTTTT. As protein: CASSPPHRGLGGELFF.

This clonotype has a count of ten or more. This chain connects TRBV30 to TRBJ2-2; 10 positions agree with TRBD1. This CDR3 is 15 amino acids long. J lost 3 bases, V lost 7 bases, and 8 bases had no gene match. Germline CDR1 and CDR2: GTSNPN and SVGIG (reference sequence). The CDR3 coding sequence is TGTGCCTCCACACCCGGGACAGGGGACACCGGGGAGCTGTTTTTT. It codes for CASTPGTGDTGELFF. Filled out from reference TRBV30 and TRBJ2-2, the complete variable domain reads SQTIHQWPATLVQPVGSPLSLECTVEGTSNPNLYWYRQAAGRGLQLLFYSVGIGQISSEVPQNLSASRPQDRQFILSSKKLLLSDSGFYLCASTPGTGDTGELFFGEGSRLTVL.

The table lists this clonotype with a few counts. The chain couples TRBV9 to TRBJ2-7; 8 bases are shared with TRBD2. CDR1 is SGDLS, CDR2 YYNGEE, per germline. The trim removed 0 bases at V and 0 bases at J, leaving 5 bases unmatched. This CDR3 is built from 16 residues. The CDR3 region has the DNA TGTGCCAGCAGCGTAGGTCACGGGACTAGCTCCTACGAGCAGTACTTC. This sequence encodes CASSVGHGTSSYEQYF.

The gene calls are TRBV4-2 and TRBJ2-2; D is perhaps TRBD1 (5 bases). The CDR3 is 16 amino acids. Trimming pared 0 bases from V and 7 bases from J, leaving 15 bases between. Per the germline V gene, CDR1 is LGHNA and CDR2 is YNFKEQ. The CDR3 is CASSQEAGMQGGELFF. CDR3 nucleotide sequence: TGTGCCAGCAGCCAAGAGGCAGGGATGCAGGGCGGGGAGCTGTTTTTT.

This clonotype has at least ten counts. CDR3 loop: CAIGTGDYEQYF. CDR3 bases: TGTGCCATTGGGACAGGGGACTACGAGCAGTACTTC. This chain uses TRBV24-1 with TRBJ2-7; 10 bases are shared with TRBD1. V lost 11 bases and J lost 3; bases outside the gene matches: 3. Germline loops: CDR1 KGHDR, CDR2 SFDVKD. This CDR3 region has 12 residues.

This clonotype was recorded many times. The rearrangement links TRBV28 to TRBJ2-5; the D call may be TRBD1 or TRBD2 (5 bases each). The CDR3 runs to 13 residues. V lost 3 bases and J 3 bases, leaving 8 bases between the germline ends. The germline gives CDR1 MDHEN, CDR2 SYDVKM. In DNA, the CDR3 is TGTGCCAGCAGTTTGTGGGGGAAAGAGACCCAGTACTTC. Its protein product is CASSLWGKETQYF. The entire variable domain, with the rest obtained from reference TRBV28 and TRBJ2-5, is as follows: DVKVTQSSRYLVKRTGEKVFLECVQDMDHENMFWYRQDPGLGLRLIYFSYDVKMKEKGDIPEGYSVSREKKERFSLILESASTNQTSMYLCASSLWGKETQYFGPGTRLLVL.

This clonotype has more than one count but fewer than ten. CDR3 in DNA: TGTGCCAGCAGATCTCTCCCCGGACAGGGGTCACCGGAGACCCAGTACTTC. Its translation is CASRSLPGQGSPETQYF. This chain connects TRBV3-1 to TRBJ2-5, with 9 bases matching TRBD1. Germline lookup yields CDR1 LGHDT and CDR2 YNNKEL (reference sequence). Unmatched junction bases numbered 16, after V lost 6 bases and J lost 5 bases. This CDR3 contains 17 residues.

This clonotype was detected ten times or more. In DNA form, the CDR3 reads TGTGCCTGGAGTGCGGTCTACGAGCAGTACTTC. It is translated as CAWSAVYEQYF. The chain is built from TRBV30 and TRBJ2-7; D gene uncertain. V lost 1 base, J lost 3 bases, and 4 bases lay in between. The CDR3 is made up of 11 amino acids. Germline V lookup: CDR1 GTSNPN, CDR2 SVGIG (reference sequence).

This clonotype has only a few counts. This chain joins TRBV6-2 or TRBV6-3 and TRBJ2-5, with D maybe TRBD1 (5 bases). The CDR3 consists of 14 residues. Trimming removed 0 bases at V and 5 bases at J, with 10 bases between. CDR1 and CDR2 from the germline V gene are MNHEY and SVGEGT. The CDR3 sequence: CASSYSQDGETQYF. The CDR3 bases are TGTGCCAGCAGTTACTCACAGGATGGGGAGACCCAGTACTTC.

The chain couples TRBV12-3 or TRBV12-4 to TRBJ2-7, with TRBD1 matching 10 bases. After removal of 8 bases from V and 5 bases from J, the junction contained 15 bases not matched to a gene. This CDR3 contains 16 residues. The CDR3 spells CASSPGTPGQGNEQYF. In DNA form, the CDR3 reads TGTGCCAGCTCACCAGGGACCCCGGGACAGGGGAACGAGCAGTACTTC.

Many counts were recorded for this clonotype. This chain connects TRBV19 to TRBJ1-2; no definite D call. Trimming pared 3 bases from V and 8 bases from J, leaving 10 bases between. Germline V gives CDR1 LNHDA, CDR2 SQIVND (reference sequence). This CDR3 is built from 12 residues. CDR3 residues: CASSILEGGYTF. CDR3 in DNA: TGTGCCAGTAGTATTTTGGAGGGAGGCTACACCTTC.

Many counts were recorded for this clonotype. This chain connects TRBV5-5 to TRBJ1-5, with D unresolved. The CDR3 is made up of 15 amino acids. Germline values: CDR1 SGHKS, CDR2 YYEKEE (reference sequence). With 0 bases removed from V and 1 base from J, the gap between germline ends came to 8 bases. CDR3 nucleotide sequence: TGTGCCAGCAGCTTGGCCGAGGGCAGCAATCAGCCCCAGCATTTT. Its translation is CASSLAEGSNQPQHF. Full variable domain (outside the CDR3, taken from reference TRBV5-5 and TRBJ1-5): DAGVTQSPTHLIKTRGQQVTLRCSPISGHKSVSWYQQVLGQGPQFIFQYYEKEERGRGNFPDRFSARQFPNYSSELNVNALLLGDSALYLCASSLAEGSNQPQHFGDGTRLSIL.

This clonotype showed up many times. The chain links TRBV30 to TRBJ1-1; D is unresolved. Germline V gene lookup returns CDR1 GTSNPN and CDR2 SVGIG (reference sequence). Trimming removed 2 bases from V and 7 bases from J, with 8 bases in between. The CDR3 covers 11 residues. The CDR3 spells CAWSTTIEAFF. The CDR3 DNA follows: TGTGCCTGGAGTACGACTATTGAAGCTTTCTTT.

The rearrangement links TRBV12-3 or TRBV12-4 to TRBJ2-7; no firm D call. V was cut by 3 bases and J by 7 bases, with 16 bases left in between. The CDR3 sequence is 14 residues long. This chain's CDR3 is CASSFSSRSQEQYF. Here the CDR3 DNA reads TGTGCCAGCAGTTTCAGTAGCCGTTCACAAGAGCAGTACTTC.

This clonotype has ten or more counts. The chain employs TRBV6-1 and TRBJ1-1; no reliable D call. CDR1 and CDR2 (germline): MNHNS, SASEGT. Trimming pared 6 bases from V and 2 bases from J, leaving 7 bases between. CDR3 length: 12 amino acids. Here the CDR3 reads CASRKLNTEAFF. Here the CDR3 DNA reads TGTGCCAGCAGGAAACTAAACACTGAAGCTTTCTTT.

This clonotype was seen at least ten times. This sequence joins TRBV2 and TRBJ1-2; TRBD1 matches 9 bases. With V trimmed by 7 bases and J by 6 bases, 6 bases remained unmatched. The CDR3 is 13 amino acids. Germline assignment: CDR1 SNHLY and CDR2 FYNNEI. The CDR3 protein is CASTGTGRNGYTF. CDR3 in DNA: TGTGCCAGCACCGGGACAGGGAGGAATGGCTACACCTTC.

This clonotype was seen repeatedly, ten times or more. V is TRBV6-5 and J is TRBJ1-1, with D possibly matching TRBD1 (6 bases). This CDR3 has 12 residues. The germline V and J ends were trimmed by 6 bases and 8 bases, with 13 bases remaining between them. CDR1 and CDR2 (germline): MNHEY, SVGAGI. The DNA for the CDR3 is TGTGCCAGCAGCTTCCTCGGACAGGAAGCTTTCTTT. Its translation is CASSFLGQEAFF.

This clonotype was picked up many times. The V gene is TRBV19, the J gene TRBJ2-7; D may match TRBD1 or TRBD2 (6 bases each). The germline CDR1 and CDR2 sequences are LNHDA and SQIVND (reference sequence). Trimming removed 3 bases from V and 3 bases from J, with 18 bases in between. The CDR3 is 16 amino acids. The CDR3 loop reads CASSIAGTTVVYEQYF. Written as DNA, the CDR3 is TGTGCCAGTAGTATCGCGGGGACAACGGTTGTCTACGAGCAGTACTTC.

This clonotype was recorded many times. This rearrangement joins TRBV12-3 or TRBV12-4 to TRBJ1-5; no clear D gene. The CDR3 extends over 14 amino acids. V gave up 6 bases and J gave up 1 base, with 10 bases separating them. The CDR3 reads CASRPLGSNQPQHF. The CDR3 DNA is TGTGCCAGCAGACCTCTTGGAAGCAATCAGCCCCAGCATTTT.

CDR3 loop: CASSPIPTPAYEQYF. In DNA, the CDR3 is TGCGCCAGCAGCCCAATTCCAACACCTGCCTACGAGCAGTACTTC. V gene TRBV5-1 combines with J gene TRBJ2-7; unclear D gene. Trimming took off 4 bases at V and 2 bases at J, with 16 bases between the two ends. CDR3 size: 15 residues. Germline CDR1 SGHRS, CDR2 YFSETQ. The whole variable domain, filled in from reference TRBV5-1 and TRBJ2-7, reads KAGVTQTPRYLIKTRGQQVTLSCSPISGHRSVSWYQQTPGQGLQFLFEYFSETQRNKGNFPGRFSGRQFSNSRSEMNVSTLELGDSALYLCASSPIPTPAYEQYFGPGTRLTVT.